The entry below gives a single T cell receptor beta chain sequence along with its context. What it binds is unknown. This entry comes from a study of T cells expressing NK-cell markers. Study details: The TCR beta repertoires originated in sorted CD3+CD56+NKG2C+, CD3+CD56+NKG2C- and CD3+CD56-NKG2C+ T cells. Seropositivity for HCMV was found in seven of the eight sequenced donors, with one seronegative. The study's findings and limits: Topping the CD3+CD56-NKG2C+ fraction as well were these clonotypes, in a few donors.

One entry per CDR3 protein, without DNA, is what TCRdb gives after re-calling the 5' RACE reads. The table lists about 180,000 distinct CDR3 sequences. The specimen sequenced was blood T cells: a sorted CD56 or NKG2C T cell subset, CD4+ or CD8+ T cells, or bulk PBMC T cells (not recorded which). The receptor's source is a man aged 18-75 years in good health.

CDR3 loop: CASSDPGTFPYEQYF. The chain uses TRBV25-1 and TRBJ2-7; the TCRdb D gene call, TRBD1, has no DNA to confirm it. This CDR3 has 15 amino acids. Germline V lookup: CDR1 MGHDK, CDR2 SYGVNS.